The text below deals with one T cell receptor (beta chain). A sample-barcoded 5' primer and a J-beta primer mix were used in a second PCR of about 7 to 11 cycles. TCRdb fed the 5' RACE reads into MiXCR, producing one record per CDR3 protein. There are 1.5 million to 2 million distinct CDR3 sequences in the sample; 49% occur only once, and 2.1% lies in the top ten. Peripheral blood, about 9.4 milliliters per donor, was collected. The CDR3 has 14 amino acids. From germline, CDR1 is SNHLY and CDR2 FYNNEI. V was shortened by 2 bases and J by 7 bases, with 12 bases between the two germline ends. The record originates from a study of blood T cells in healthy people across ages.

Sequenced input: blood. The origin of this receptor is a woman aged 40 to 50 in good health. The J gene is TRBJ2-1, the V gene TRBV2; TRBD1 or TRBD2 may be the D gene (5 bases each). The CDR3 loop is CASSELGRTNEQFF. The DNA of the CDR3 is TGTGCCAGCAGTGAACTGGGACGGACTAATGAGCAGTTCTTC.